This T cell receptor beta chain was documented in a study of T cells after yellow fever vaccination. Study information: When fractions had low cell numbers, they were prepared with SMART-Seq v4 Ultra Low Input.

A few counts support this clonotype. The target antigen is unknown. TCRdb called the 5' RACE reads again in MiXCR, with one record for every CDR3 protein. The top ten hold 15% of the sample, which has about 360,000 distinct CDR3 sequences, roughly 6.2% seen once. Study-wide results and caveats: Weaker, the secondary response had a peak occurring faster, on day 5 versus 15.

With 4 bases clipped from V and 5 bases from J, the junction kept 10 bases outside the gene matches. Per germline, CDR1 SGDLS and CDR2 YYNGEE. The CDR3 is made up of 15 amino acids. The receptor was derived from a man under 40 who received the YFV17D yellow fever vaccine. This rearrangement joins TRBV9 to TRBJ2-5; TRBD1 agrees at 8 bases. Sequencing was performed on PBMCs, taken 5 days after the yellow fever booster vaccination. CDR3 sequence reads: CASSNDRGPTETQYF. The DNA for the CDR3 is TGTGCCAGCAGCAACGACAGGGGCCCTACTGAGACCCAGTACTTC.